This T cell receptor (beta chain) emerged from a study of cytomegalovirus exposure and HLA in healthy donors (dated by TCRdb to 2016 to 2017). Describing the broader study: In an earlier analysis of under 600 of the donors, about 260 Gb of sequence data and 100 million or so unique TCR beta sequences from roughly 200 million T cells were reported. All discovery cohort repertoires had been generated using a single sequencing platform. A separate validation cohort of approximately 130 different subjects was used in addition to the approximately 670-subject first cohort. HLA typing covered class I and class II loci at four-digit resolution. An early release covering just under 650 HLA-typed donors comprised 300 to 350 gigabases of sequencing data and around 86 million unique TCR sequences. In an earlier analysis of a few hundred of the donors, high-throughput TCR beta sequencing was used to judge whether each TCR beta V gene segment behaved as functional or pseudogenic. Among 398 genotyped donors of the cohort, an average of around 220,000 unique TCR beta nucleotide sequences was sequenced per donor, of which about 18% were non-productive. In a later analysis, previously published TCR beta repertoires from several hundred donors were re-analyzed and high-resolution HLA genotyping was added so that TCR occurrence patterns could be studied. Rather than drawing on any new phenotypic data, the later analysis identified candidate immune exposures from TCR beta sequences and the way those sequences occurred across donors. The study profiled the T cell repertoires of 500 to 800 subjects by immunosequencing and related them to cytomegalovirus serostatus. Four or five DR-DQ haplotypes were handled as single units for association and clustering because linkage in the cohort was strong. The number of typed donors differed by locus: roughly 629-640 for A, B, C, DRB1 and DQB1; approximately 540 for DQA1; roughly 600 for DPA1; and around 450 for DPB1. To predict cytomegalovirus infection status, the study brought together high-throughput TCR immunosequencing, statistical association of individual TCRs with disease status, and machine learning. Alongside the repertoire data, information on donor age, sex, ethnicity and CMV serostatus was compiled. Among the roughly 400 genotyped donors, around 81% belonged to the genetic ancestry cluster associated with self-reported Caucasian donors. The study aimed to test whether signatures of past pathogen exposure could be identified by cataloging public T cell receptors. Genome-wide SNP genotypes for about three fifths of the roughly 670 donors were used in a later genetic analysis, which treated that subset as a discovery cohort. Summary of the overall study and its limitations: A cluster of highly shared sequence variants was judged likely to represent a technical artifact of the sequencing pipeline. The authors suggested that the approach could potentially be extended to other disease states and immunological phenotypes. In the study, approximately 160 TCR beta chains were listed as associated with cytomegalovirus. Linkage disequilibrium might explain the correlated functional status among segregating V segments, but an unknown experimental factor could not be excluded. Assigning TCR associations to individual alleles was difficult when HLA alleles, especially DR and DQ, strongly co-occurred. The cohort was sequenced for TCR beta chains only, and without alpha or paired-chain data the features that could be detected were limited. Most TCR sequences were observed very rarely across donors, whereas some public TCRs were present in many individuals. Most CMV-associated TCR beta chains appeared to be HLA-restricted in a later analysis, and the HLA associations seemed to be driven largely by CMV exposure. Because some donors lacked HLA typing at each locus, the association tests relied only on the typed subset. A later genetic analysis reported fewer N-insertions in productive TCRs among donors in an Asian-associated ancestry cluster than the roughly 700-donor mean. Because counts were too low, roughly 18 rarely observed V segments, including chromosome 9 orphons, were left out of the earlier analysis of a few hundred of the donors. In both the original and validation cohorts, the classifier was reported to diagnose cytomegalovirus status with high specificity and sensitivity. Several of the top co-occurrence clusters appeared to be linked to parvovirus B19, influenza, CMV and Epstein-Barr virus, according to a later analysis. V-gene and J-gene trimming of TCR beta chains was associated with a missense DCLRE1C variant in a later genetic analysis, and the association was replicated in an independent cohort. A few of the identified cytomegalovirus-associated TCR beta chains were confirmed in vitro to be specific for cytomegalovirus antigens. Broadly in line with IMGT annotations, most TCR beta V segments showed up in productive rearrangements about 87% or about 30% of the time in an earlier analysis of about 500 of the donors. For the cohort, immune exposure information was limited to CMV serostatus. In a later analysis, the rate of TCR association differed among HLA loci, with DRB1 alleles having the most associated TCRs and HLA-C alleles having the fewest. A further reported finding was that TCR beta sequences accurately predicted the HLA-A and HLA-B alleles for most subjects in the first cohort. In a later analysis, HLA-associated TCR beta chains showed more clonal expansion and lower generation probabilities than non-associated chains that were equally common. Roughly uniform sequencing depth across donors was assumed in presence/absence analyses, although this assumption may not hold. A later analysis associated about 16,000 TCR beta sequences with specific HLA alleles at a false discovery rate of 0.05. Some IMGT-functional V segments, including TRBV6-2 and TRBV6-3, could not be distinguished by the 87-base-pair reads and were therefore excluded.

Libraries were constructed by the immunoSEQ multiplex PCR assay. A mixture of 60 forward primers for TCR Vbeta segments and 13 reverse primers for TCR Jbeta segments was used in the multiplex PCR. The CDR3 region of rearranged TCR beta genes was amplified from genomic DNA by a multiplex PCR assay. The Illumina HiSeq System was used to sequence the amplified TCR beta libraries as 87-base-pair reads. The paper's processing steps were these. A later analysis tallied roughly 80 million unique TCR beta chains across the 666 repertoires, and roughly 11 million of those chains were shared by two or more donors. Raw reads were error-corrected and collapsed into unique sequences by a nearest-neighbor algorithm in which closely related sequences were merged to remove PCR and sequencing errors. CDR3 sequences were aligned to IMGT reference sequences to assign V, D and J gene segments. For a sequence to be retained, at least a six-nucleotide match to both a V gene segment and a J gene segment was required. A rearrangement was called productive if the CDR3 had no stop codons and remained in frame with V and J, and every other rearrangement was called non-productive. CDR3 was defined according to IMGT convention as the region running from the second conserved V-encoded cysteine to the conserved J-encoded phenylalanine. Sequences without an unambiguous match to a single V gene segment were excluded from the earlier analysis of a few hundred of the donors. An earlier analysis of just under 600 of the donors called V segments functional above 56.7% productive rearrangements and segregating when the between-donor standard deviation exceeded 5%. To diagnose cytomegalovirus status from the catalog of TCR beta chain sequences, a statistical classification framework was built. V and J gene assignment, in a later analysis, came from comparing TCR nucleotide sequences with IMGT/GENE-DB human TR gene sequences. In a later analysis, CDR3 sequences and most-parsimonious VDJ recombination scenarios were assigned using the TCRdist pipeline. In a later analysis, every TCR beta chain was defined by the combination of its CDR3 amino acid sequence and its V-gene family, and reads without a unique V-gene family were dropped. A later analysis removed 600 or so highly shared, low-generation-probability nucleotide sequences to deal with suspected cross-contamination and a sequencing artifact. In a later analysis, a clonal expansion index for each public chain was calculated from normalized within-repertoire ranks of inferred template counts. In a later analysis, generation probabilities were computed with a VDJ recombination model fitted to out-of-frame rearrangements, and the resulting probabilities were checked against IGoR. In a later analysis, TCR-TCR, TCR-HLA and TCR-CMV co-occurrence was scored with hypergeometric tests, and a repertoire-size bias correction was applied to TCR pairs. False discovery rates were estimated in a later analysis by permuting HLA or CMV assignments 20 times. In a later analysis, co-occurring TCRs were grouped using DBSCAN, and TCRdist sequence similarity was added for clustering within HLA-allele-positive subsets. Repertoires with fewer than 30,000 or more than 120,000 public chains were left out of co-occurrence clustering, as were four to six repertoires with anomalous nucleotide sharing. Held by TCRdb, this immuneACCESS table contains in-frame sequences only and omits some clones. Under half of the omission traces to an unresolved V gene where checked; the cause of the rest is unknown. V, J and clone size are taken as reported in that table, and D and trimming were inferred from the DNA itself. The sample table lists roughly 120,000 clones, 82% of them with a count of one. The ten largest clones capture roughly 2.5% of the sample.

Here V drops 8 bases and J drops 5 bases, and the junction holds 4 bases not matched to any gene. Reading from cysteine to valine, the CDR3 counts 11 amino acids. The CDR3 DNA has 33 bases and is translated from base 1. CDR1 and CDR2 (SQVTM, ANQGSEA) derive from the germline V gene. With respect to this clone: Which antigen it targets is not known. No much larger clone is present one base from it, and per-base qualities are unavailable.

In total, roughly 670 healthy bone marrow donors made up the cohort. All cohort members were sampled while nominally healthy, although unrecorded immune exposures were likely present. The donor tested CMV seronegative, placing the donor among the roughly 400 seronegative members of the cohort. A peripheral blood sample was collected from each donor, and TCR beta sequencing was performed on peripheral blood mononuclear cells. The Qiagen DNeasy Blood Extraction Kit was used to extract genomic DNA from the blood cell samples. The sequence joins TRBV29-1 to TRBJ2-7, with 9 bases aligning to TRBD1. Sequenced material: PBMCs. The clonotype was recovered from a woman aged 18-29 years in good health and CMV-seronegative. Read as DNA, the sequence is TGCAGCACCCGGACAGGGGACGAGCAGTACGTC. This gives the protein CSTRTGDEQYV.